Each of the 8 T cell receptor beta chains below was sequenced from the same sample in a study of beta chain features in type 1 diabetes. Reverse transcribing all isolated RNA meant expressed TCRB transcripts were sequenced. The assay was immunoSEQ multiplex PCR, and TCRdb's table has in-frame clones only and misses some. The table shows about 140,000 clones, with 10% occurring only once. The sample comprised naive CD4+ T cells from blood. The origin of the receptors is a man between 18 and 29 years old in good health.

This clone was observed a handful of times. The rearrangement joins TRBV28 to TRBJ1-2; D gene uncertain. Germline lookup yields CDR1 MDHEN and CDR2 SYDVKM. There are 15 residues in the CDR3. The germline V and J ends were trimmed by 4 bases and 5 bases, with 17 bases remaining between them. The DNA of the CDR3 is TGTGCCAGCAGTTCCCCAGCCACCGGAGTATATGGCTACACCTTC. Amino acids: CASSSPATGVYGYTF.

This chain joins TRBV2 and TRBJ1-4; 10 nucleotides agree with TRBD1. Germline CDR1 SNHLY, CDR2 FYNNEI. CDR3 length: 14 residues. The trim removed 10 bases at V and 6 bases at J, leaving 8 bases unmatched. CDR3 in amino acids: CANGRDRGYEKLFF. The CDR3, as DNA: TGTGCCAATGGACGGGACAGGGGTTATGAAAAACTGTTTTTT.

V and J are TRBV7-6 and TRBJ2-2; D is unclear. The germline gives CDR1 SGHVS, CDR2 FNYEAQ. This CDR3 contains 15 residues. Trimming removed 2 bases from V and 1 base from J, with 8 bases in between. CDR3 residues: CASSLFSENTGELFF. The CDR3 bases are TGTGCCAGCAGCTTATTCTCAGAGAACACCGGGGAGCTGTTTTTT.

This clone was counted between two and nine times. This chain connects TRBV7-6 to TRBJ1-4; 9 bases are a match to TRBD1. Germline trimming cut 5 bases from V and 7 bases from J; bases unmatched to any gene: 5. Looked up from germline, CDR1 is SGHVS and CDR2 is FNYEAQ. CDR3 length: 14 residues. The DNA for the CDR3 is TGTGCCAGCAGCCCGACAGGGGGAGGTGAAAAACTGTTTTTT. Amino acids: CASSPTGGGEKLFF.

Many counts were recorded for this clone. This rearrangement joins TRBV7-2 to TRBJ2-5; 7 bases are a match to TRBD1. The CDR3 is 13 amino acids. V lost 5 bases, J lost 5 bases, and 5 bases stayed unmatched. Germline CDR1 and CDR2: SGHTA and FQGNSA. CDR3 nucleotides: TGTGCCAGCAGCCCGACAGGGCTGGAGACCCAGTACTTC. Protein: CASSPTGLETQYF.

The chain has TRBV29-1 and TRBJ2-3; D not resolved. The length of the CDR3 is 13 residues. Germline V gives CDR1 SQVTM, CDR2 ANQGSEA. V was clipped by 3 bases and J by 3 bases, with 10 bases between them. The CDR3 protein is CSVEAVRTDTQYF. The DNA of the CDR3 is TGCAGCGTTGAGGCGGTTAGGACAGATACGCAGTATTTT.

This clone was seen repeatedly, ten times or more. The chain uses TRBV30 and TRBJ1-1; the D gene is possibly TRBD1 (6 bases). V was shortened by 0 bases and J by 4 bases, with 12 bases between the two germline ends. The CDR3 is 14 residues long. Per germline, CDR1 GTSNPN and CDR2 SVGIG (reference sequence). In DNA, the CDR3 is TGTGCCTGGAGTGTACATCAGGGGATCACTGAAGCTTTCTTT. It translates to CAWSVHQGITEAFF.

There are a few counts of this clone. Different DNA sequences within this sample yield the same CDR3. The V and J genes are TRBV5-1 and TRBJ2-7; unclear D gene. The CDR3 is 14 residues long. V lost 0 bases to trimming and J lost 1 base, with 8 bases between them. Germline V gives CDR1 SGHRS, CDR2 YFSETQ. The CDR3 DNA sequence: TGCGCCAGCAGCTTGGGTCAGGCATCCTACGAGCAGTACTTC. Encoded protein: CASSLGQASYEQYF.